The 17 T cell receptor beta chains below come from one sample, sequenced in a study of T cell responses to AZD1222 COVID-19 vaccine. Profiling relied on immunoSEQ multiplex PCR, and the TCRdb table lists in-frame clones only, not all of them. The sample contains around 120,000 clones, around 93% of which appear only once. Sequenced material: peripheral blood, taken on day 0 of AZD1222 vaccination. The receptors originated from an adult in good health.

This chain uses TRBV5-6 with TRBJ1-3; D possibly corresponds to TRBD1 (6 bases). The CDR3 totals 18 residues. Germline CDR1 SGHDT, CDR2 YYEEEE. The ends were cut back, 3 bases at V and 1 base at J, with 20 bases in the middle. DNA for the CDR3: TGTGCCAGCAGCTCGACATCACATGGACAGCCATCTGGAAACACCATATATTTT. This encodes CASSSTSHGQPSGNTIYF.

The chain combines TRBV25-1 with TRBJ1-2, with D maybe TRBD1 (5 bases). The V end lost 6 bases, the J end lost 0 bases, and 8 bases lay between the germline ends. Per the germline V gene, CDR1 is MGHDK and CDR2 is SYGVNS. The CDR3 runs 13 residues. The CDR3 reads CASSPGSNYGYTF. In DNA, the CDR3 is TGTGCCAGCAGCCCAGGGTCTAACTATGGCTACACCTTC.

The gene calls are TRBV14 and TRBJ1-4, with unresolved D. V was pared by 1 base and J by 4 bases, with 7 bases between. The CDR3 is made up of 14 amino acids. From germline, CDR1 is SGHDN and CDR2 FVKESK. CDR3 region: CASSQGQLNEKLFF. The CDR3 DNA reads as TGTGCCAGCAGCCAAGGGCAGCTTAATGAAAAACTGTTTTTT. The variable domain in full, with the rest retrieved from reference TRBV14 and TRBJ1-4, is EAGVTQFPSHSVIEKGQTVTLRCDPISGHDNLYWYRRVMGKEIKFLLHFVKESKQDESGMPNNRFLAERTGGTYSTLKVQPAELEDSGVYFCASSQGQLNEKLFFGSGTQLSVL.

The CDR3 nucleotides read TGCGCCAGCAGCCAAGGTCCGACTAGCGGACAAGAGACCCAGTACTTC. This codes for CASSQGPTSGQETQYF. The chain carries TRBV4-1 and TRBJ2-5; 9 bases fit TRBD2. Germline V gene data show CDR1 as MGHRA and CDR2 as YSYEKL. CDR3 size: 16 residues. V lost 1 base to trimming and J lost 2 bases; unmatched junction nucleotides: 5.

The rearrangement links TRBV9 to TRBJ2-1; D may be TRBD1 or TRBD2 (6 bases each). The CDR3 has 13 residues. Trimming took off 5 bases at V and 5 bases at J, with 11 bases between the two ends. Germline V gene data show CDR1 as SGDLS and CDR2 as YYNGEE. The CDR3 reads CASRGGLNNEQFF. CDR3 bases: TGTGCCAGCAGGGGGGGCTTAAACAATGAGCAGTTCTTC. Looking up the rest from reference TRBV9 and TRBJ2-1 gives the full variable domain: DSGVTQTPKHLITATGQRVTLRCSPRSGDLSVYWYQQSLDQGLQFLIQYYNGEERAKGNILERFSAQQFPDLHSELNLSSLELGDSALYFCASRGGLNNEQFFGPGTRLTVL.

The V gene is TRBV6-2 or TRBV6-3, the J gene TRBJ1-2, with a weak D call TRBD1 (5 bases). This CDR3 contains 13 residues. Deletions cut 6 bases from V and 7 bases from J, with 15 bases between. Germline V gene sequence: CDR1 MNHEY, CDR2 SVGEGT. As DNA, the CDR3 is TGTGCCAGCAGCGACTCAGGGAACGGTGGCTACACCTTC. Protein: CASSDSGNGGYTF.

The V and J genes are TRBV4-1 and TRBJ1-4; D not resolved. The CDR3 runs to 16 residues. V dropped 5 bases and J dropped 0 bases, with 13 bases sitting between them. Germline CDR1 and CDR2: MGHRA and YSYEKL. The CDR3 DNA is TGCGCCAGCAGCTCCCTAACAGTTACAACTAATGAAAAACTGTTTTTT. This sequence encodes CASSSLTVTTNEKLFF.

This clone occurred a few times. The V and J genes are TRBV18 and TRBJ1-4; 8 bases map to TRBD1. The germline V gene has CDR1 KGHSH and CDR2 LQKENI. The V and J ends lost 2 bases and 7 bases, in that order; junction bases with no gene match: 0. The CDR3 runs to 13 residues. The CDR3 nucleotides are TGTGCCAGCTCACCAACAGGGGGTGAAAAACTGTTTTTT. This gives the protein CASSPTGGEKLFF.

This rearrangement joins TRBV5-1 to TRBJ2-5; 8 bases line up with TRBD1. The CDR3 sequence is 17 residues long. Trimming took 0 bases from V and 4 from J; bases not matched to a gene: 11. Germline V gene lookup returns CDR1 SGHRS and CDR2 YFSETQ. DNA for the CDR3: TGCGCCAGCAGCTTGGGCAGGGGGCTTAAGGGTCCAGAGACCCAGTACTTC. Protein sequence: CASSLGRGLKGPETQYF.

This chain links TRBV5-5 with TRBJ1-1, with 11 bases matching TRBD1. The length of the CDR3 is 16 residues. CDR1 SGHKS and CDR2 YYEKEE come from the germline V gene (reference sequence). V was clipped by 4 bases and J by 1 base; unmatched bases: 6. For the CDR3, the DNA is TGTGCCAGCAGCCCAGGACAGGGGGCACCGAACACTGAAGCTTTCTTT. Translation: CASSPGQGAPNTEAFF.

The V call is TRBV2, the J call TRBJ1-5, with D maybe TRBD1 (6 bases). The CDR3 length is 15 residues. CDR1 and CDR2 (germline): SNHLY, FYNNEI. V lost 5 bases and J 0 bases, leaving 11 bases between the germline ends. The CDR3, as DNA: TGTGCCAGCAGTACTACAGGGAATAGCAATCAGCCCCAGCATTTT. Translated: CASSTTGNSNQPQHF.

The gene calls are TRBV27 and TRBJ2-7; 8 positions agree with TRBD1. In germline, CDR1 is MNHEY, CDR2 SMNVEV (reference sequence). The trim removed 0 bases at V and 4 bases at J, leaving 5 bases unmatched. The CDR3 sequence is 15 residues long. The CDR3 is CASSLSRQGAYEQYF. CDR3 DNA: TGTGCCAGCAGTTTATCGAGGCAGGGGGCTTACGAGCAGTACTTC.

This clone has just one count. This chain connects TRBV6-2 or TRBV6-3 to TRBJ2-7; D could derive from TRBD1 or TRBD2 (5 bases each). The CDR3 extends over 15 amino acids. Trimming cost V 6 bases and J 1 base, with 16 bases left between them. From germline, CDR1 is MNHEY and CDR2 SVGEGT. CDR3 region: CASSPIRDASYEQYF. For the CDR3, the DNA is TGTGCCAGCAGCCCTATTCGGGACGCTTCCTACGAGCAGTACTTC.

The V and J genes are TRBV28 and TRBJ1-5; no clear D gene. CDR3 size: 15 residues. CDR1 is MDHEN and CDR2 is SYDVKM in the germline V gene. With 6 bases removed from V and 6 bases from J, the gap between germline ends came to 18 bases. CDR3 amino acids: CASSSLRGKGQPQHF. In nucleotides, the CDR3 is TGTGCCAGCAGCTCCCTACGGGGTAAGGGTCAGCCCCAGCATTTT.

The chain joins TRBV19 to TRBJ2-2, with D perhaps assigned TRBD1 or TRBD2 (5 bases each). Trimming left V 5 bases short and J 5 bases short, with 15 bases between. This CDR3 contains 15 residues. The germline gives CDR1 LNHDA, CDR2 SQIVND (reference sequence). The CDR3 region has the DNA TGTGCCAGTAGTGATGGGGGACGGCGAACCGGGGAGCTGTTTTTT. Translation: CASSDGGRRTGELFF.

The CDR3 DNA is TGTGCCAGCAGTTCCAGGACAGGGATCTACAATGAGCAGTTCTTC. Translated, it gives CASSSRTGIYNEQFF. The chain couples TRBV6-5 to TRBJ2-1; the match to TRBD1 covers 8 bases. The V and J ends lost 4 bases and 3 bases, in that order; junction bases with no gene match: 5. The CDR3 has 15 amino acids. The germline CDR1 and CDR2 sequences are MNHEY and SVGAGI.

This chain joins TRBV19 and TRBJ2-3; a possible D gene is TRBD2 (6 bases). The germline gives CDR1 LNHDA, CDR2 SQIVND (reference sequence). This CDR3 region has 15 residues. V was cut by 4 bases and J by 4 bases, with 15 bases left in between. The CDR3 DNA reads TGTGCCAGTAGTAAATTACACGGGGGTGCAGATACGCAGTATTTT. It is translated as CASSKLHGGADTQYF.